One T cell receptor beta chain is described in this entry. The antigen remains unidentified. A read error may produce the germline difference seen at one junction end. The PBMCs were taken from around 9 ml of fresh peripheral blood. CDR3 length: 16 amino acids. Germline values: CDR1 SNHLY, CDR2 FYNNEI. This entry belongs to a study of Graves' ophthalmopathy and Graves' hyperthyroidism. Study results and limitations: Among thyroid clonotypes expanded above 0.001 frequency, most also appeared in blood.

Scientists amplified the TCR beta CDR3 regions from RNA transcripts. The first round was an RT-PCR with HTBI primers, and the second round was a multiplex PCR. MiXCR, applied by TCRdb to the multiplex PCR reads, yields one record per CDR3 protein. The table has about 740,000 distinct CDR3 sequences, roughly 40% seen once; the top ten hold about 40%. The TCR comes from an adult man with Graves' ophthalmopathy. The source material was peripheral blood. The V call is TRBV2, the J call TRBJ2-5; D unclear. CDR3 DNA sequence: TGTGCCAACACGGATTCCTTCAACCCAGACCAAGAGATCCAGTACTTC. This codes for CANTDSFNPDQEIQYF. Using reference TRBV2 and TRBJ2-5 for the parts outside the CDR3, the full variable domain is EPEVTQTPSHQVTQMGQEVILRCVPISNHLYFYWYRQILGQKVEFLVSFYNNEISEKSEIFDDQFSVERPDGSNFTLKIRSTKLEDSAMYFCANTDSFNPDQEIQYFGPGTRLLVL.